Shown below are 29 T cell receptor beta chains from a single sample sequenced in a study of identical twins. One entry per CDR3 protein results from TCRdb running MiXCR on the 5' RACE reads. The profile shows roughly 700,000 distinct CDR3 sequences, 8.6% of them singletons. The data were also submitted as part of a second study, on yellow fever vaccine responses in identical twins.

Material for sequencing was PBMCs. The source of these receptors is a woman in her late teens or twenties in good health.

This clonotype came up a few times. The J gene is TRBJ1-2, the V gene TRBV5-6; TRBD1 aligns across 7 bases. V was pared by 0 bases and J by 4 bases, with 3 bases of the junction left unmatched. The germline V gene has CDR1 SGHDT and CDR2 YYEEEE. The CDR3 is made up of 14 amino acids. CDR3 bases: TGTGCCAGCAGCTTGGCAAACAGGGGCTATGGCTACACCTTC. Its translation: CASSLANRGYGYTF.

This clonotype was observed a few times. CDR3: CSAPRISGGLSTDTQYF. The CDR3 DNA sequence: TGCAGTGCTCCTCGGATTAGCGGGGGCCTCTCCACAGATACGCAGTATTTT. The rearrangement joins TRBV20-1 to TRBJ2-3, with 9 positions matching TRBD2. Germline V gene sequence: CDR1 DFQATT, CDR2 SNEGSKA (reference sequence). The V and J ends lost 5 bases and 2 bases, in that order; junction bases with no gene match: 14. The CDR3 is 17 amino acids.

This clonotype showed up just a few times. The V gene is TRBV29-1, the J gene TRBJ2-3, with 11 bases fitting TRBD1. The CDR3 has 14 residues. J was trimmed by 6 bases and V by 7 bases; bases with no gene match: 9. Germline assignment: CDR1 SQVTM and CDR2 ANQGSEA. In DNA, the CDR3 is TGCAGCGCGAAGGGGGGGACAGGGGGGGATACGCAGTATTTT. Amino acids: CSAKGGTGGDTQYF.

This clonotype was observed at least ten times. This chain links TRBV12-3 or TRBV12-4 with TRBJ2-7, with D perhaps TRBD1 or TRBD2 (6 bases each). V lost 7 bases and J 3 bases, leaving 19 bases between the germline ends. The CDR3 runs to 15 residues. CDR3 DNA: TGTGCCAGCATATTGAACGGGGGCGCGAGCTACGAGCAGTACTTC. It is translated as CASILNGGASYEQYF.

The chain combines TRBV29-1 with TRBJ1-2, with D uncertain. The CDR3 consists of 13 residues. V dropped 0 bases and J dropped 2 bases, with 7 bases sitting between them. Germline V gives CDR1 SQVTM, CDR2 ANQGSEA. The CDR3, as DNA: TGCAGCGTTGAAGATAACGGAAACTATGGCTACACCTTC. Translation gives CSVEDNGNYGYTF.

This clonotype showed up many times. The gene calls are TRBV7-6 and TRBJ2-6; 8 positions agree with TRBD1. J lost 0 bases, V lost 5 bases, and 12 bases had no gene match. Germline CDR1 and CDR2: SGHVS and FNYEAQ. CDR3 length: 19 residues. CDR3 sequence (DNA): TGTGCCAGCAGCCCTCGGACAGGGACAAGCCCCTCTGGGGCCAACGTCCTGACTTTC. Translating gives CASSPRTGTSPSGANVLTF.

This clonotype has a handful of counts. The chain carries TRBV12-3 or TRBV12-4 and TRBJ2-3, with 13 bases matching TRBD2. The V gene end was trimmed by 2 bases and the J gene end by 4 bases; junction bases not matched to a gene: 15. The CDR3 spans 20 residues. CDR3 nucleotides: TGTGCCAGCAGTTTAAGGGGGTCCCCTACTAGCGGGGGGGCCCCAGATACGCAGTATTTT. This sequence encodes CASSLRGSPTSGGAPDTQYF.

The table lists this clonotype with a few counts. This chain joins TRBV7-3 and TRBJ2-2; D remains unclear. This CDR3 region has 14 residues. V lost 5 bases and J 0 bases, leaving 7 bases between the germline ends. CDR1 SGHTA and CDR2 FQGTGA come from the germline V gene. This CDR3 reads CASSPHSNTGELFF. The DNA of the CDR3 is TGTGCCAGCAGCCCCCACTCGAACACCGGGGAGCTGTTTTTT.

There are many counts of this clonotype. The DNA for the CDR3 is TGTGCCATCTCTCCTGCCAGGGCAGGAACGCAGTATTTT. Residues: CAISPARAGTQYF. The chain recombines TRBV6-1 with TRBJ2-3; tentative D call: TRBD1 (5 bases). CDR1 is MNHNS, CDR2 SASEGT, per germline. Trimming left V 10 bases short and J 9 bases short, with 20 bases between. The CDR3 totals 13 residues.

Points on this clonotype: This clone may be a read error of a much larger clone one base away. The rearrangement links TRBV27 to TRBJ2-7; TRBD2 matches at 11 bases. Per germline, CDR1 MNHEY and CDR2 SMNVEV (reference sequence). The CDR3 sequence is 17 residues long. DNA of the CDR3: TGTGCCATCAGTTTAACACTAGCGGGGGAGAGCTCCTACGAGCAGTACTTC. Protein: CAISLTLAGESSYEQYF.

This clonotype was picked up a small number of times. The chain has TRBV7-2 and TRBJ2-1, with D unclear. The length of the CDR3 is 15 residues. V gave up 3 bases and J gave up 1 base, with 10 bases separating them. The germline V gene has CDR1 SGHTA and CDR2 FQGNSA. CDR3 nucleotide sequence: TGTGCCAGCAGCTTTAATCAGAAATCCTACAATGAGCAGTTCTTC. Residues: CASSFNQKSYNEQFF.

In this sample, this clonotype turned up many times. The CDR3 loop reads CASSLEGVQPQHF. The CDR3 DNA reads TGTGCCAGCAGCTTGGAGGGGGTTCAGCCCCAGCATTTT. The rearrangement joins TRBV5-6 to TRBJ1-5; TRBD1 is a possible D gene (6 bases). This CDR3 spans 13 amino acids. Germline lookup yields CDR1 SGHDT and CDR2 YYEEEE. Trimming removed 0 bases at V and 6 bases at J, with 7 bases between.

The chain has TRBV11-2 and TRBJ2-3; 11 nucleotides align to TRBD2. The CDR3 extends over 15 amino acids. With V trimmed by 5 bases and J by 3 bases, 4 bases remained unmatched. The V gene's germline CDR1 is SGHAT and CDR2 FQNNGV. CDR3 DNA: TGTGCCAGCAGCCCTAGCGGGGGGCATACAGATACGCAGTATTTT. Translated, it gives CASSPSGGHTDTQYF.

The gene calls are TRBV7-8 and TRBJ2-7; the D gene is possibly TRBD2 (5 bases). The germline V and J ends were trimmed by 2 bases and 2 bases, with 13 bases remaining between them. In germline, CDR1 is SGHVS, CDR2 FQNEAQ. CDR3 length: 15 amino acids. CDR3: CASSLFPDSPYEQYF. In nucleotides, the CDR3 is TGTGCCAGCAGCTTATTCCCGGACTCACCCTACGAGCAGTACTTC.

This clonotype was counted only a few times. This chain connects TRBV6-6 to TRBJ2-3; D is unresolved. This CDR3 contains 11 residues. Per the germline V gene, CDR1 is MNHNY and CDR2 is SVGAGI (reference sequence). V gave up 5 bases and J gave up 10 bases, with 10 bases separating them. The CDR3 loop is CASSEFWSQYF. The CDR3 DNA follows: TGTGCCAGCAGTGAGTTCTGGTCGCAGTATTTT.

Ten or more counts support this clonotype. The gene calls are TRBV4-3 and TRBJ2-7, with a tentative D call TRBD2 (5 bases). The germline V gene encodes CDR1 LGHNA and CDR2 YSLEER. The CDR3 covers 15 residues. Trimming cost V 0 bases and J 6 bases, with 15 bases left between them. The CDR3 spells CASSQDRDGVTEQYF. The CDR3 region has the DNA TGCGCCAGCAGCCAAGACCGTGACGGGGTTACCGAGCAGTACTTC.

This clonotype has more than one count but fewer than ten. CDR3 nucleotide sequence: TGTGCCAGCAGCGTAGCCTTGGCGGGGGTCCCCCAGTTCTTC. As protein: CASSVALAGVPQFF. This rearrangement joins TRBV9 to TRBJ2-1; 7 bases are a match to TRBD2. Losses at the gene ends were 0 bases for V and 13 bases for J; bases not matched to a gene: 10. The CDR3 is 14 amino acids. Germline values: CDR1 SGDLS, CDR2 YYNGEE.

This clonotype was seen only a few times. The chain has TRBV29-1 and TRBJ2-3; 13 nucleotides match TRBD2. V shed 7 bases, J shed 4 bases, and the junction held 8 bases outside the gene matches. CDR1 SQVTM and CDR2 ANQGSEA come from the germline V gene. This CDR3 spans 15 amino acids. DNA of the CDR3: TGCAGCGCAGTACTAGCGGGGGGGCCATCAGATACGCAGTATTTT. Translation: CSAVLAGGPSDTQYF.

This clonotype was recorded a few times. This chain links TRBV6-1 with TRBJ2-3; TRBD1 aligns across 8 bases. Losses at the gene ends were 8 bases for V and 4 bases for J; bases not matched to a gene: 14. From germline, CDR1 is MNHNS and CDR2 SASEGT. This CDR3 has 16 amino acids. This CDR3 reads CASRSFTGGSSDTQYF. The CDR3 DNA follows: TGTGCCAGCCGGTCTTTTACAGGGGGTAGTTCAGATACGCAGTATTTT.

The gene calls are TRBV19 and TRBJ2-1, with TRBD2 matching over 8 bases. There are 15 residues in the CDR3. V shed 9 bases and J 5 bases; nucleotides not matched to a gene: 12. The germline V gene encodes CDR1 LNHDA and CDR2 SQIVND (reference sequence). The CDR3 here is CARGFSGSADNEQFF. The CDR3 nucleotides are TGTGCCAGAGGATTCAGCGGGAGTGCTGACAATGAGCAGTTCTTC.

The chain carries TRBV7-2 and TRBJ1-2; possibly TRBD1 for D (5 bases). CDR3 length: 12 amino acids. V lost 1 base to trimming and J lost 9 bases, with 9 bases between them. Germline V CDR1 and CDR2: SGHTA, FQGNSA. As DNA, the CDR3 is TGTGCCAGCAGCTTAGGGGGCCCTCGCTACACCTTC. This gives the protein CASSLGGPRYTF.

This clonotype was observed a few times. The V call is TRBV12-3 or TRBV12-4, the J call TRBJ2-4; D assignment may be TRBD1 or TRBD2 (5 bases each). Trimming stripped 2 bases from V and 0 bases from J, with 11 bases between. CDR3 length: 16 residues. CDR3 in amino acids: CASSLWGLLAKNIQYF. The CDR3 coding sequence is TGTGCCAGCAGTTTATGGGGGTTACTAGCCAAAAACATTCAGTACTTC.

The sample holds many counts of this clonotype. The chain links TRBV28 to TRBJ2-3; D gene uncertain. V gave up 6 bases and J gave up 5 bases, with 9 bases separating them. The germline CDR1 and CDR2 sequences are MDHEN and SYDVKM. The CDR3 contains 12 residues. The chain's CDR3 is CASSPPLDTQYF. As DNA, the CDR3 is TGTGCCAGCAGCCCCCCTTTAGATACGCAGTATTTT.

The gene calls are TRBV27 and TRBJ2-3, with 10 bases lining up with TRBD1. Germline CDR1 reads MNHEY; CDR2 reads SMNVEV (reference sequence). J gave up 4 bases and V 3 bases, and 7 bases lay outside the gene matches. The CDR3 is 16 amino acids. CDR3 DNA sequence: TGTGCCAGCAGTTTCCCCCCGGGACAGGGGTCAGATACGCAGTATTTT. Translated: CASSFPPGQGSDTQYF.

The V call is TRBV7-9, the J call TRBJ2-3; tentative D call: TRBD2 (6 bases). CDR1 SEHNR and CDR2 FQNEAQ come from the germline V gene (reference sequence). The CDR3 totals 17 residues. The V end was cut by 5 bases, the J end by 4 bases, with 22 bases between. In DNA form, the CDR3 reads TGTGCCAGCAGCCCCGGGACTTCCGTGTGGGGGGCAGATACGCAGTATTTT. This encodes CASSPGTSVWGADTQYF.

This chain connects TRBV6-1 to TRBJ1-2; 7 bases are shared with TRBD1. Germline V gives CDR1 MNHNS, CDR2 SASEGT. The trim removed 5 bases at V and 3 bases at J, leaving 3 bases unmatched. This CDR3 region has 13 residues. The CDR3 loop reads CASSQTGHYGYTF. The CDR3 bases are TGTGCCAGCAGTCAGACAGGGCACTATGGCTACACCTTC.

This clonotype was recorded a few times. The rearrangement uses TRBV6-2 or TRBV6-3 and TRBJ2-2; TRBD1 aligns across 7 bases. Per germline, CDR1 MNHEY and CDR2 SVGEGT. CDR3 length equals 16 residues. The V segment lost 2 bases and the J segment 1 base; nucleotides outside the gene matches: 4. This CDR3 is CASSYPQGVNTGELFF. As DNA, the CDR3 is TGTGCCAGCAGTTACCCCCAGGGGGTGAACACCGGGGAGCTGTTTTTT.

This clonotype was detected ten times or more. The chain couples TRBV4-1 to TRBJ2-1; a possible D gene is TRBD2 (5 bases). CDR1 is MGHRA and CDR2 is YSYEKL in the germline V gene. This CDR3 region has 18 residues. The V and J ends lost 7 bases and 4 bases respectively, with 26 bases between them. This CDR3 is CASTNGLAQSSRYNEQFF. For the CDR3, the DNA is TGCGCCAGCACCAACGGTCTAGCTCAGTCCTCCAGATACAATGAGCAGTTCTTC.

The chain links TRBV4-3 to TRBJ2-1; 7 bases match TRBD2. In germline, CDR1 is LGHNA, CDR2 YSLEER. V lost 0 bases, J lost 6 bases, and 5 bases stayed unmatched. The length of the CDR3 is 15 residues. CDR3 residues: CASSQDEASGNEQFF. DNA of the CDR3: TGCGCCAGCAGCCAAGACGAGGCTAGCGGCAATGAGCAGTTCTTC.